This passage covers 32 T cell receptor beta chains from one sample sequenced in a study of control samples from healthy donors and cancer patients. Using immunoSEQ multiplex PCR, the repertoire was profiled, and TCRdb retains in-frame clones only, with some absent. Found here are approximately 100,000 clones, less than 85% of them singletons; the top ten hold about 36%. Sequencing was performed on PBMCs. The origin of the receptors is a man between 65 and 85 years old with lung cancer.

V gene TRBV15 combines with J gene TRBJ2-7; the D gene is possibly TRBD1 (5 bases). Germline V CDR1 and CDR2: LNHNV, YYDKDF (reference sequence). With 1 base removed from V and 1 base from J, the gap between germline ends came to 14 bases. CDR3 length: 16 amino acids. The CDR3 protein is CATSRVLGALSYEQYF. The DNA of the CDR3 is TGTGCCACCAGCAGAGTTCTTGGGGCCTTATCCTACGAGCAGTACTTC.

The chain carries TRBV24-1 and TRBJ2-3, with D hard to call. This CDR3 spans 15 amino acids. Per the germline V gene, CDR1 is KGHDR and CDR2 is SFDVKD. The germline V and J ends were trimmed by 5 bases and 3 bases, with 14 bases remaining between them. The chain's CDR3 is CATSGRRVETDTQYF. DNA of the CDR3: TGTGCCACCAGTGGCAGACGGGTAGAGACAGATACGCAGTATTTT.

This chain's CDR3 is CATSDSGTPNTGELFF. The DNA for the CDR3 is TGTGCCACCAGTGATTCGGGGACACCGAACACCGGGGAGCTGTTTTTT. The chain has TRBV24-1 and TRBJ2-2; a possible D gene is TRBD1 (6 bases). Between the trimmed V and J ends, which lost 2 bases and 0 bases, there was a span of 9 bases. The CDR3 length is 16 residues. Germline loops: CDR1 KGHDR, CDR2 SFDVKD.

By share, this clone ranks as medium-sized (0.01 to 0.1%). The V gene is TRBV7-9, the J gene TRBJ1-2, with unresolved D. Trimming shortened V by 0 bases and J by 8 bases, and 13 bases separated the two germline ends. Germline V lookup: CDR1 SEHNR, CDR2 FQNEAQ (reference sequence). CDR3 length equals 14 residues. CDR3: CASSLAAAVGGYTF. The CDR3, as DNA: TGTGCCAGCAGCTTAGCTGCGGCAGTGGGAGGCTACACCTTC.

The chain is built from TRBV3-1 (or the pseudogene TRBV3-2) and TRBJ1-2; no clear D. CDR1 and CDR2 from the germline V gene are LGHDT and YNNKEL (reference sequence). The CDR3 totals 14 residues. Trimming removed 1 base from V and 4 bases from J, with 10 bases in between. The CDR3 protein is CASSQGTFFYGYTF. The CDR3 DNA is TGTGCCAGCAGCCAAGGGACGTTTTTCTATGGCTACACCTTC.

This rearrangement joins TRBV5-1 to TRBJ2-1; D remains unclear. Germline V gene lookup returns CDR1 SGHRS and CDR2 YFSETQ. Trimming left V 3 bases short and J 6 bases short, with 10 bases between. The CDR3 has 13 residues. The CDR3 nucleotides are TGCGCCAGCAGCTCCGACGGCCGCAATGAGCAGTTCTTC. Translated: CASSSDGRNEQFF.

The rearrangement joins TRBV5-6 to TRBJ2-3, with D hard to call. The CDR3 extends over 14 amino acids. Germline V gene sequence: CDR1 SGHDT, CDR2 YYEEEE. V lost 2 bases, J lost 6 bases, and 13 bases lay in between. Here the CDR3 reads CASSLWSPGDTQYF. The CDR3 DNA reads TGTGCCAGCAGCTTATGGTCCCCGGGCGATACGCAGTATTTT.

This clone was seen only a few times. The chain is built from TRBV24-1 and TRBJ1-4; TRBD1 aligns across 9 bases. The V and J ends lost 10 bases and 7 bases, in that order; junction bases with no gene match: 9. The CDR3 extends over 14 amino acids. Per germline, CDR1 KGHDR and CDR2 SFDVKD. CDR3 coding DNA: TGTGCCACTTCAACCGGGACAGGGTCTGAAAAACTGTTTTTT. It yields the protein CATSTGTGSEKLFF.

This sequence joins TRBV3-1 (or the pseudogene TRBV3-2) and TRBJ1-2; D gene uncertain. V was clipped by 0 bases and J by 6 bases, with 20 bases between them. The CDR3 loop spans 17 amino acids. Germline CDR1 reads LGHDT; CDR2 reads YNNKEL (reference sequence). The CDR3 DNA follows: TGTGCCAGCAGCCAAGATAATCCCTTAGCTGGTAGGGATGGCTACACCTTC. It is translated as CASSQDNPLAGRDGYTF.

This clone came up once. The rearrangement links TRBV6-2 or TRBV6-3 to TRBJ2-5; a weak D match, TRBD2 (5 bases). The CDR3 loop spans 14 amino acids. Trimming pared 0 bases from V and 5 bases from J, leaving 10 bases between. In germline, CDR1 is MNHEY, CDR2 SVGEGT. The CDR3 sequence: CASSYSGGSETQYF. CDR3 sequence (DNA): TGTGCCAGCAGTTACTCAGGAGGTTCGGAGACCCAGTACTTC.

This clone came up once. This rearrangement joins TRBV5-1 to TRBJ2-7; D uncertain. The CDR3 spans 16 residues. Germline V CDR1 and CDR2: SGHRS, YFSETQ. With 1 base removed from V and 0 bases from J, the gap between germline ends came to 14 bases. DNA of the CDR3: TGCGCCAGCAGCTTGAGTGGGTCGGAGAGCTCCTACGAGCAGTACTTC. Translated, it gives CASSLSGSESSYEQYF.

The chain links TRBV24-1 to TRBJ2-5, with D possibly TRBD2 on 5 matching bases. The CDR3 is 15 residues long. The germline V gene has CDR1 KGHDR and CDR2 SFDVKD. The V and J ends lost 1 base and 1 base respectively, with 9 bases between them. CDR3 coding DNA: TGTGCCACCAGTGATTTTACGGGGTCCCAAGAGACCCAGTACTTC. Translated: CATSDFTGSQETQYF.

Comments on this clone: The DNA is omitted, as the CDR3 cannot be located on it reliably, and the CDR3 follows TCRdb's listing. J is TRBJ1-2 and V is TRBV27. The germline CDR1 and CDR2 sequences are MNHEY and SMNVEV (reference sequence). The CDR3 spans 13 residues, counting both ends. The chain's CDR3 is CASSSSELGGYTF.

The count of this clone is one. The CDR3 sequence is CASSQRGNTEAFF. The CDR3 DNA reads as TGTGCCAGCAGCCAACGAGGGAACACTGAAGCTTTCTTT. The J gene is TRBJ1-1, the V gene TRBV14; D is unresolved. V lost 2 bases and J lost 1, with 5 bases in between. The V gene's germline CDR1 is SGHDN and CDR2 FVKESK. CDR3 length equals 13 residues. Full variable domain (outside the CDR3, taken from reference TRBV14 and TRBJ1-1): EAGVTQFPSHSVIEKGQTVTLRCDPISGHDNLYWYRRVMGKEIKFLLHFVKESKQDESGMPNNRFLAERTGGTYSTLKVQPAELEDSGVYFCASSQRGNTEAFFGQGTRLTVV.

The J gene is TRBJ1-6, the V gene TRBV7-9; D unclear. V was cut by 1 base and J by 0 bases, with 10 bases left in between. CDR3 length equals 17 residues. Looked up from germline, CDR1 is SEHNR and CDR2 is FQNEAQ (reference sequence). CDR3 nucleotides: TGTGCCAGCAGCTTAGAGGGAGCCATCTCCTATAATTCACCCCTCCACTTT. Amino acid sequence: CASSLEGAISYNSPLHF.

The CDR3 sequence: CASSQVGRITTRDTQYF. For the CDR3, the DNA is TGTGCCAGCAGCCAAGTGGGGCGCATTACCACTCGTGATACGCAGTATTTT. J is TRBJ2-3 and V is TRBV3-1 (or the pseudogene TRBV3-2); possibly TRBD1 for D (5 bases). This CDR3 comprises 17 residues. Per the germline V gene, CDR1 is LGHDT and CDR2 is YNNKEL (reference sequence). V lost 1 base and J 6 bases, leaving 20 bases between the germline ends.

The chain employs TRBV27 and TRBJ1-5, with 7 bases identical to TRBD1. V was pared by 6 bases and J by 2 bases, with 1 base of the junction left unmatched. This CDR3 is 13 amino acids long. Germline-derived CDR1 and CDR2 are MNHEY and SMNVEV (reference sequence). The DNA for the CDR3 is TGTGCCAGCAGAGACAGGGGCAATCAGCCCCAGCATTTT. This translates into CASRDRGNQPQHF.

The V call is TRBV13, the J call TRBJ2-3, with TRBD2 matching over 13 bases. The CDR3 is 16 residues long. From germline, CDR1 is PRHDT and CDR2 FYEKMQ (reference sequence). With V trimmed by 5 bases and J by 4 bases, 6 bases remained unmatched. The CDR3 DNA reads TGTGCCAGCAGCCAATTAACTAGCGGGGGGGCAGATACGCAGTATTTT. Residues: CASSQLTSGGADTQYF.

This chain links TRBV19 with TRBJ1-1; 9 nucleotides agree with TRBD1. Germline CDR1 and CDR2: LNHDA and SQIVND (reference sequence). V trimming: 6 bases; J trimming: 8 bases; junction bases outside the gene matches: 10. This CDR3 is built from 14 residues. The CDR3 spells CASSQGQGRKEAFF. CDR3 nucleotides: TGTGCCAGTAGCCAGGGACAGGGTAGGAAGGAAGCTTTCTTT.

This chain uses TRBV5-6 with TRBJ2-3; 9 bases fit TRBD1. The CDR3 runs to 15 residues. CDR1 and CDR2 (germline): SGHDT, YYEEEE. After removal of 4 bases from V and 1 base from J, the junction contained 4 bases not matched to a gene. CDR3 in amino acids: CASSIRTGGTDTQYF. The DNA for the CDR3 is TGTGCCAGCAGCATAAGGACAGGGGGCACAGATACGCAGTATTTT.

The chain has TRBV21-1 and TRBJ2-7; the D call TRBD2 from the table was never checked on the DNA. TRBV21-1 is reported as a pseudogene. The CDR3 is 15 residues long. CDR3 bases: TGTGCCAGCAGCAAAGCAGCGGGGGGCTCCTACGAGCAGTACTTC. This encodes CASSKAAGGSYEQYF.

The chain employs TRBV6-4 and TRBJ2-1; TRBD2 matches 9 bases. The CDR3 is 15 amino acids. Germline V lookup: CDR1 MRHNA, CDR2 SNTAGT. Unmatched junction bases numbered 2, after V lost 3 bases and J lost 2 bases. In nucleotides, the CDR3 is TGTGCCAGCAGTGAGCGCGGGGGGGCCTACAATGAGCAGTTCTTC. Translated: CASSERGGAYNEQFF.

V and J are TRBV19 and TRBJ1-6; D remains ambiguous. V shed 8 bases and J shed 6 bases, with 8 bases lying between them. The V gene's germline CDR1 is LNHDA and CDR2 SQIVND (reference sequence). The CDR3 sequence is 12 residues long. The CDR3 DNA reads TGTGCCAGTGGGCAGCTTAATTCACCCCTCCACTTT. Translated: CASGQLNSPLHF.

The chain employs TRBV19 and TRBJ2-7; 7 bases are shared with TRBD1. Per germline, CDR1 LNHDA and CDR2 SQIVND (reference sequence). The ends lost 7 bases at V and 2 bases at J; junction bases unmatched: 8. This CDR3 comprises 14 residues. The CDR3 nucleotides read TGTGCCAGTACCCCAAACAGGGGAACCTACGAGCAGTACTTC. This translates into CASTPNRGTYEQYF.

V is TRBV5-5 and J is TRBJ2-1; D possibly uses TRBD1 or TRBD2 (6 bases each). This CDR3 spans 15 amino acids. Between the trimmed V and J ends, which lost 1 base and 4 bases, there was a span of 12 bases. Germline V gene lookup returns CDR1 SGHKS and CDR2 YYEKEE (reference sequence). CDR3 loop: CASSLSGGRYNEQFF. The CDR3 nucleotides are TGTGCCAGCAGCTTGTCTGGGGGGCGGTACAATGAGCAGTTCTTC.

This clone showed up just once. The V gene is TRBV9, the J gene TRBJ1-2; D is unclear. Germline V lookup: CDR1 SGDLS, CDR2 YYNGEE. This CDR3 spans 12 amino acids. V dropped 6 bases and J dropped 7 bases, with 13 bases sitting between them. This chain's CDR3 is CASTRLMGGYTF. CDR3 DNA: TGTGCCAGCACCCGACTGATGGGTGGCTACACCTTC.

The chain recombines TRBV15 with TRBJ1-2; D not resolved. Trimming took off 0 bases at V and 2 bases at J, with 7 bases between the two ends. CDR1 is LNHNV and CDR2 is YYDKDF in the germline V gene (reference sequence). This CDR3 spans 14 amino acids. Here the CDR3 reads CATSRDTQNYGYTF. CDR3 coding DNA: TGTGCCACCAGCAGAGATACCCAAAACTATGGCTACACCTTC.

V gene TRBV19 combines with J gene TRBJ1-2, with a possible D match to TRBD1 (5 bases). Germline loops: CDR1 LNHDA, CDR2 SQIVND (reference sequence). V lost 0 bases, J lost 0 bases, and 11 bases lay in between. The length of the CDR3 is 16 residues. CDR3 loop: CASSIDPATANYGYTF. The CDR3, as DNA: TGTGCCAGTAGTATAGATCCGGCGACAGCTAACTATGGCTACACCTTC. The full variable domain, its missing parts supplied by reference TRBV19 and TRBJ1-2, is DGGITQSPKYLFRKEGQNVTLSCEQNLNHDAMYWYRQDPGQGLRLIYYSQIVNDFQKGDIAEGYSVSREKKESFPLTVTSAQKNPTAFYLCASSIDPATANYGYTFGSGTRLTVV.

This clone was recorded at least ten times. The V and J genes are TRBV20-1 and TRBJ2-2; D is perhaps TRBD1 (6 bases). This CDR3 region has 11 residues. V was shortened by 4 bases and J by 8 bases, with 8 bases between the two germline ends. From germline, CDR1 is DFQATT and CDR2 SNEGSKA (reference sequence). The CDR3 region has the DNA TGCAGTGCTACAGGGGTTGGGGAGCTGTTTTTT. Encoded protein: CSATGVGELFF.

J is TRBJ1-2 and V is TRBV6-6, with D uncertain. The CDR3 runs 13 residues. Trimming pared 6 bases from V and 0 bases from J, leaving 8 bases between. Germline CDR1 and CDR2: MNHNY and SVGAGI (reference sequence). The CDR3 spells CASSSKANYGYTF. CDR3 in DNA: TGTGCCAGCAGCTCCAAGGCTAACTATGGCTACACCTTC.

The chain has TRBV15 and TRBJ1-1; D is perhaps TRBD1 (6 bases). The CDR3 is made up of 18 amino acids. Per germline, CDR1 LNHNV and CDR2 YYDKDF (reference sequence). The germline V and J ends were trimmed by 0 bases and 1 base, with 18 bases remaining between them. The CDR3 DNA reads TGTGCCACCAGCAGAGATTCGGTTGAGGACAGTCGGAACACTGAAGCTTTCTTT. Translating it yields CATSRDSVEDSRNTEAFF.

J is TRBJ2-3 and V is TRBV7-3; 7 bases match TRBD2. The CDR3 covers 19 residues. V gave up 2 bases and J gave up 0 bases; unmatched junction bases: 14. Germline assignment: CDR1 SGHTA and CDR2 FQGTGA. The CDR3 bases are TGTGCCAGCAGCTTACGGGGGGAGACTACCATTTTTAGCACAGATACGCAGTATTTT. Its protein is CASSLRGETTIFSTDTQYF.